Following are 32 T cell receptor beta chains from one sample sequenced in a study of blood T cell repertoires in COVID-19. Method: immunoSEQ multiplex PCR; TCRdb's copy keeps in-frame clones and lacks some. The data show about 480,000 clones, more than 70% seen once. The sequenced sample consisted of peripheral blood. Source of these receptors: a woman aged 45-65 years with COVID-19, enrolled during active disease.

There are a few counts of this clone. The chain employs TRBV2 and TRBJ1-1; weak D call: TRBD1 (6 bases). This CDR3 comprises 11 residues. CDR1 and CDR2 from the germline V gene are SNHLY and FYNNEI. The V gene lost 7 bases and the J gene lost 5 bases, with 8 bases spanning the gap. CDR3 sequence (DNA): TGTGCCAGCAACAGGGAAACTGAAGCTTTCTTT. This codes for CASNRETEAFF.

The V and J genes are TRBV11-2 and TRBJ1-4, with D possibly TRBD1 on 5 matching bases. This CDR3 comprises 14 residues. Germline CDR1 reads SGHAT; CDR2 reads FQNNGV. Trimming removed 9 bases at V and 5 bases at J, with 16 bases between. CDR3 DNA: TGTGCCAGAAGCCGGGGGGAAAGGAATGAAAAACTGTTTTTT. Amino acids: CARSRGERNEKLFF.

The rearrangement links TRBV5-1 to TRBJ1-2, with 12 nucleotides matching TRBD1. CDR1 and CDR2 from the germline V gene are SGHRS and YFSETQ. This CDR3 region has 15 residues. V was pared by 4 bases and J by 6 bases, with 7 bases of the junction left unmatched. The CDR3 nucleotides are TGCGCCAGCAGCCCGGGACAGGGGGCATCGAATGGCTACACCTTC. The encoded protein is CASSPGQGASNGYTF. Combining the CDR3 with reference TRBV5-1 and TRBJ1-2 gives the whole variable domain KAGVTQTPRYLIKTRGQQVTLSCSPISGHRSVSWYQQTPGQGLQFLFEYFSETQRNKGNFPGRFSGRQFSNSRSEMNVSTLELGDSALYLCASSPGQGASNGYTFGSGTRLTVV.

This clone has a single count. The rearrangement uses TRBV27 and TRBJ1-1, with D maybe TRBD1 (5 bases). Looked up from germline, CDR1 is MNHEY and CDR2 is SMNVEV (reference sequence). Trimming pared 7 bases from V and 0 bases from J, leaving 27 bases between. The CDR3 spans 19 residues. The CDR3 DNA follows: TGTGCCAGCACCAAATTGTGGGCGGAGGGGCGCTCCATGAACACTGAAGCTTTCTTT. This encodes CASTKLWAEGRSMNTEAFF.

V is TRBV7-9 and J is TRBJ1-1; D is uncertain. Germline V gene lookup returns CDR1 SEHNR and CDR2 FQNEAQ (reference sequence). V was cut by 2 bases and J by 8 bases, with 9 bases left in between. The CDR3 sequence is 12 residues long. The CDR3 reads CASSLQVAEAFF. CDR3 nucleotides: TGTGCCAGCAGCTTACAGGTTGCCGAAGCTTTCTTT. Based on the CDR3 plus reference TRBV7-9 and TRBJ1-1, the full variable domain is DTGVSQNPRHKITKRGQNVTFRCDPISEHNRLYWYRQTLGQGPEFLTYFQNEAQLEKSRLLSDRFSAERPKGSFSTLEIQRTEQGDSAMYLCASSLQVAEAFFGQGTRLTVV.

The CDR3 coding sequence is TGTGCCAGCAGCCGGACAGAGCGGTCACCCCTCCACTTT. It codes for CASSRTERSPLHF. This sequence joins TRBV6-5 and TRBJ1-6, with D possibly being TRBD1 (6 bases). The CDR3 is 13 residues long. Germline assignment: CDR1 MNHEY and CDR2 SVGAGI. V was cut by 6 bases and J by 10 bases, with 13 bases left in between.

The J gene is TRBJ1-1, the V gene TRBV12-3 or TRBV12-4; no clear D gene. The CDR3 totals 13 residues. V lost 0 bases to trimming and J lost 6 bases, with 8 bases between them. CDR3 nucleotides: TGTGCCAGCAGTTTAGCGAGGGTCCCTGAAGCTTTCTTT. This gives the protein CASSLARVPEAFF.

The table lists this clone with a count of one. The chain couples TRBV19 to TRBJ1-2, with a weak D call TRBD1 (6 bases). The CDR3 contains 12 residues. Germline V gives CDR1 LNHDA, CDR2 SQIVND (reference sequence). Trimming took 5 bases from V and 12 from J, leaving 16 bases between them. The chain's CDR3 is CASSFLRTAHTF. The CDR3 DNA reads as TGTGCCAGTAGTTTCTTAAGGACAGCTCACACCTTC.

The CDR3, as DNA: TGTGCCAGCAGTGAAGCGGGGGGACCTCCCGGCTATGGCTACACCTTC. Encoded protein: CASSEAGGPPGYGYTF. V and J are TRBV6-1 and TRBJ1-2; D is possibly TRBD1 (5 bases). The CDR3 is 16 residues long. Trimming removed 0 bases at V and 4 bases at J, with 15 bases between. The germline V gene has CDR1 MNHNS and CDR2 SASEGT.

The rearrangement links TRBV9 to TRBJ1-3; D ambiguous. Germline V lookup: CDR1 SGDLS, CDR2 YYNGEE. V lost 1 base and J lost 0, with 11 bases in between. This CDR3 contains 16 residues. DNA for the CDR3: TGTGCCAGCAGCGTATACGACGGAGACTCTGGAAACACCATATATTTT. It yields the protein CASSVYDGDSGNTIYF.

The CDR3 DNA sequence: TGTGCCAGCAGCTTAGGCGGGGGCATGGATACGCAGTATTTT. Protein sequence: CASSLGGGMDTQYF. The J gene is TRBJ2-3, the V gene TRBV11-3, with D perhaps matching TRBD2 (7 bases). There are 14 residues in the CDR3. V lost 1 base, J lost 6 bases, and 11 bases lay in between. Germline assignment: CDR1 SGHNT and CDR2 YENEEA.

V is TRBV14 and J is TRBJ1-1; a possible D gene is TRBD1 (5 bases). The CDR3 loop spans 14 amino acids. Germline-derived CDR1 and CDR2 are SGHDN and FVKESK. Trimming pared 2 bases from V and 4 bases from J, leaving 11 bases between. The DNA of the CDR3 is TGTGCCAGCAGCCAACAGGAGGGGAGCACTGAAGCTTTCTTT. Its protein product is CASSQQEGSTEAFF.

This chain joins TRBV30 and TRBJ2-3; D gene ambiguous. Germline V gene lookup returns CDR1 GTSNPN and CDR2 SVGIG (reference sequence). This CDR3 comprises 12 residues. Between the trimmed V and J ends, which lost 0 bases and 6 bases, there was a span of 7 bases. The CDR3 region has the DNA TGTGCCTGGAGTGTATCGGGTGATACGCAGTATTTT. Translating gives CAWSVSGDTQYF.

This rearrangement joins TRBV2 to TRBJ2-3; 9 bases are shared with TRBD2. In germline, CDR1 is SNHLY, CDR2 FYNNEI. The CDR3 loop spans 14 amino acids. V lost 8 bases to trimming and J lost 1 base; unmatched junction nucleotides: 4. As DNA, the CDR3 is TGTGCCAGCGACGCTAGCGGGGGCACAGATACGCAGTATTTT. Translated: CASDASGGTDTQYF.

Details on this clone: Other nucleotide sequences from this sample produce the same CDR3. This chain uses TRBV18 with TRBJ1-2; 9 bases match TRBD1. Germline V gene lookup returns CDR1 KGHSH and CDR2 LQKENI. The CDR3 is 14 residues long. Unmatched junction bases numbered 1, after V lost 3 bases and J lost 2 bases. The CDR3 spells CASSPGQGNYGYTF. In nucleotides, the CDR3 is TGTGCCAGCTCACCGGGACAGGGAAACTATGGCTACACCTTC.

The chain is built from TRBV11-2 and TRBJ2-1; TRBD1 is a possible D gene (6 bases). CDR3 length: 15 amino acids. The ends were cut back, 5 bases at V and 9 bases at J, with 20 bases in the middle. Germline V gives CDR1 SGHAT, CDR2 FQNNGV. The DNA for the CDR3 is TGTGCCAGCAGCCCCCAGGGGCCTCTCATATCTGAGCAGTTCTTC. Residues: CASSPQGPLISEQFF.

The chain combines TRBV7-2 with TRBJ2-1; maybe TRBD1 (6 bases). Germline V gene data show CDR1 as SGHTA and CDR2 as FQGNSA. The CDR3 is 14 residues long. Between the trimmed V and J ends, which lost 4 bases and 3 bases, there was a span of 10 bases. Written as DNA, the CDR3 is TGTGCCAGCAGCTCCCAGGACAGCTACAATGAGCAGTTCTTC. This codes for CASSSQDSYNEQFF.

The CDR3 nucleotides read TGCGCCAGCAGTTCGAGGGATACGCAGTATTTT. This gives the protein CASSSRDTQYF. The gene calls are TRBV10-2 and TRBJ2-3; D is uncertain. V was pared by 5 bases and J by 6 bases, with 6 bases between. This CDR3 has 11 residues. Germline V gives CDR1 WSHSY, CDR2 SAAADI.

The chain recombines TRBV28 with TRBJ1-2, with TRBD1 identical over 7 bases. Germline V gives CDR1 MDHEN, CDR2 SYDVKM. The V segment lost 5 bases and the J segment 5 bases; nucleotides outside the gene matches: 8. This CDR3 has 14 residues. The CDR3 region is CASSTTGEVYGYTF. The DNA for the CDR3 is TGTGCCAGCAGTACCACAGGGGAAGTGTATGGCTACACCTTC.

The genes are TRBV9 and TRBJ1-3, with D unclear. The V end was cut by 2 bases, the J end by 4 bases, with 7 bases between. The CDR3 contains 13 residues. CDR1 and CDR2 (germline): SGDLS, YYNGEE. The CDR3: CASSVFPGNTIYF. CDR3 in DNA: TGTGCCAGCAGCGTTTTCCCGGGAAACACCATATATTTT. Drawing the rest from reference TRBV9 and TRBJ1-3, the complete variable domain is DSGVTQTPKHLITATGQRVTLRCSPRSGDLSVYWYQQSLDQGLQFLIQYYNGEERAKGNILERFSAQQFPDLHSELNLSSLELGDSALYFCASSVFPGNTIYFGEGSWLTVV.

This chain uses TRBV9 with TRBJ1-2; no reliable D call. Germline V gene sequence: CDR1 SGDLS, CDR2 YYNGEE. The CDR3 is 15 residues long. V was trimmed by 4 bases and J by 8 bases, leaving 21 bases between them. The CDR3 sequence is CASSPRSSLLSGYTF. CDR3 in DNA: TGTGCCAGCAGCCCTAGAAGCAGTCTATTGAGCGGCTACACCTTC. The complete variable domain, with remaining parts taken from reference TRBV9 and TRBJ1-2, reads DSGVTQTPKHLITATGQRVTLRCSPRSGDLSVYWYQQSLDQGLQFLIQYYNGEERAKGNILERFSAQQFPDLHSELNLSSLELGDSALYFCASSPRSSLLSGYTFGSGTRLTVV.

V and J are TRBV6-1 and TRBJ1-2; D is possibly TRBD1 (6 bases). CDR1 and CDR2 (germline): MNHNS, SASEGT. The V and J ends lost 2 bases and 6 bases respectively, with 16 bases between them. This CDR3 spans 15 amino acids. DNA of the CDR3: TGTGCCAGCAGTGAAACGCGGGGGCCTCTGGATGGCTACACCTTC. Translating gives CASSETRGPLDGYTF.

CDR3 sequence: CASSQGVTGPYEQYF. CDR3 bases: TGTGCCAGCAGCCAGGGAGTCACGGGCCCCTACGAGCAGTACTTC. This sequence joins TRBV3-1 (or the pseudogene TRBV3-2) and TRBJ2-7; D might be TRBD2 (5 bases). The CDR3 spans 15 residues. CDR1 is LGHDT, CDR2 YNNKEL, per germline (reference sequence). V was trimmed by 3 bases and J by 2 bases, leaving 14 bases between them.

This clone was observed once. This chain joins TRBV7-3 and TRBJ1-6; D is undetermined. The CDR3 sequence is 16 residues long. The germline V gene has CDR1 SGHTA and CDR2 FQGTGA. V lost 1 base and J lost 2, with 9 bases in between. CDR3 DNA: TGTGCCAGCAGCTTAAACGCCCGGGCCTATAATTCACCCCTCCACTTT. Amino acid sequence: CASSLNARAYNSPLHF.

The chain couples TRBV21-1 to TRBJ2-1; the table's D call, TRBD2, was not checked against the DNA. TRBV21-1 corresponds to a pseudogene. The CDR3 runs 16 residues. DNA for the CDR3: TGTGCCAGCAGCCCCAGTGAGAGCGGGGTGCCCAATGAGCAGTTCTTC. Translating gives CASSPSESGVPNEQFF.

The chain links TRBV6-5 to TRBJ2-7; 11 positions match TRBD1. V was pared by 6 bases and J by 3 bases, with 4 bases of the junction left unmatched. This CDR3 region has 14 residues. CDR1 is MNHEY and CDR2 is SVGAGI in the germline V gene. The CDR3 DNA sequence: TGTGCCAGCAGGGGACAGGGGGGAGGCTACGAGCAGTACTTC. Protein product: CASRGQGGGYEQYF.

The V and J genes are TRBV19 and TRBJ2-7; 10 nucleotides line up with TRBD1. With V trimmed by 1 base and J by 2 bases, 14 bases remained unmatched. The CDR3 has 19 residues. Per germline, CDR1 LNHDA and CDR2 SQIVND (reference sequence). The CDR3 here is CASSIVRGSGTGAAYEQYF. The CDR3 nucleotides are TGTGCCAGTAGTATAGTTCGGGGGTCGGGGACAGGGGCCGCCTACGAGCAGTACTTC.

This CDR3 reads CASIEGFSTPGTEAFF. The CDR3 DNA sequence: TGTGCCAGTATCGAGGGTTTTTCAACCCCGGGCACTGAAGCTTTCTTT. The chain has TRBV19 and TRBJ1-1; unclear D gene. The germline V gene encodes CDR1 LNHDA and CDR2 SQIVND (reference sequence). The CDR3 loop spans 16 amino acids. Trimming removed 7 bases from V and 4 bases from J, with 22 bases in between.

This clone has a single count. As DNA, the CDR3 is TGTGCCAGCAGCGGGGGGGAGGTAATAGGAAACACCATATATTTT. Translated: CASSGGEVIGNTIYF. This chain links TRBV9 with TRBJ1-3, with a possible D match to TRBD1 (5 bases). Trimming cost V 3 bases and J 4 bases, with 14 bases left between them. CDR3 length: 15 amino acids. Germline CDR1 and CDR2: SGDLS and YYNGEE.

The gene calls are TRBV30 and TRBJ1-4; 7 bases align to TRBD1. The CDR3 sequence is 14 residues long. Germline CDR1 reads GTSNPN; CDR2 reads SVGIG (reference sequence). With V trimmed by 2 bases and J by 8 bases, 8 bases remained unmatched. This CDR3 reads CAWSSQGYGEKLFF. DNA of the CDR3: TGTGCCTGGAGTTCACAGGGGTACGGCGAAAAACTGTTTTTT.

The gene calls are TRBV6-1 and TRBJ2-1, with a possible D match to TRBD2 (6 bases). CDR1 and CDR2 (germline): MNHNS, SASEGT. The CDR3 runs 14 residues. V lost 3 bases, J lost 1 base, and 7 bases lay in between. The CDR3 loop is CASSDSGSYNEQFF. The CDR3 region has the DNA TGTGCCAGCAGTGATAGCGGATCCTACAATGAGCAGTTCTTC.

This clone has only a few counts. The J gene is TRBJ1-1, the V gene TRBV19; D is unclear. V was cut by 4 bases and J by 4 bases, with 10 bases left in between. Germline CDR1 is LNHDA and CDR2 is SQIVND (reference sequence). There are 13 residues in the CDR3. CDR3 residues: CASSTSFGTEAFF. CDR3 DNA: TGTGCCAGTAGTACGAGTTTTGGCACTGAAGCTTTCTTT.